This T cell receptor (beta chain) was documented in a study of early T cells in non-severe SARS-CoV-2 infection. This clonotype was observed at least ten times. Per germline, CDR1 ENHRY and CDR2 SYGVKD. The V end lost 3 bases, the J end lost 2 bases, and 11 bases lay between the germline ends. The CDR3 length is 14 residues. Individual cDNA molecules were tagged with unique molecular identifiers. TCRdb fed the 5' RACE reads into MiXCR, producing one record per CDR3 protein. The table includes tens of thousands of distinct CDR3 sequences, approximately 8.9% detected once. The origin of this receptor is an adult who was a healthcare worker with PCR-confirmed SARS-CoV-2 infection or an uninfected control (not recorded which). Sequencing was carried out using whole blood. The gene calls are TRBV10-3 and TRBJ2-7; D not certain. The CDR3 DNA reads as TGTGCCATCAGTGATTTGACCTCCACCTACGAGCAGTACTTC. Protein: CAISDLTSTYEQYF.